Listed here are 3 T cell receptor beta chains from one sample, sequenced in a study of Ad26.COV2.S vaccination and SARS-CoV-2 variants. Treatment in this sample: 15 to 20 received Ad26.COV2.S at low or high dose, single or two shots; a few received placebo; per-sample allocation not given. On day 63 after the first injection, vaccine and placebo recipients gave samples. Data came from immunoSEQ multiplex PCR; TCRdb stores just in-frame clones and leaves some out. The table lists roughly 350,000 clones, 80% to 90% of them singletons. The sequencing here drew on peripheral blood, taken in a trial of Ad26.COV2.S vaccine versus placebo. These TCRs come from a person aged 18-60 years who received the Ad26.COV2.S COVID-19 vaccine or a placebo.

The rearrangement joins TRBV28 to TRBJ1-4, with D possibly being TRBD1 (5 bases). Germline lookup yields CDR1 MDHEN and CDR2 SYDVKM. There are 14 residues in the CDR3. V was shortened by 7 bases and J by 6 bases, with 15 bases between the two germline ends. The DNA for the CDR3 is TGTGCCAGCAAGTCGGGGGGGAGGGATGAAAAACTGTTTTTT. Its protein product is CASKSGGRDEKLFF.

V is TRBV2 and J is TRBJ1-5, with D perhaps matching TRBD1 (5 bases). V was clipped by 4 bases and J by 6 bases, with 16 bases between them. Germline CDR1 is SNHLY and CDR2 is FYNNEI. The CDR3 extends over 15 amino acids. The CDR3 coding sequence is TGTGCCAGCAGTGCAGAGGTAGCAGGGAGTCAGCCCCAGCATTTT. Its protein product is CASSAEVAGSQPQHF.

J is TRBJ2-2 and V is TRBV18, with TRBD1 matching over 8 bases. V lost 1 base and J lost 6; bases outside the gene matches: 7. Germline assignment: CDR1 KGHSH and CDR2 LQKENI. The length of the CDR3 is 16 residues. The CDR3 DNA reads TGTGCCAGCTCACCACTGCAGGGGGCTTGGGCCGGGGAGCTGTTTTTT. It yields the protein CASSPLQGAWAGELFF.